This record concerns one T cell receptor beta chain sequence. There are many counts of this clonotype. No antigen is known for it. Base quality data are lacking; no much larger clone is found one base away. This sample is drawn from a study of T-cell reconstitution after alpha-beta-depleted transplantation in children (dated by TCRdb to 2016 to 2017). With regard to the full study: The study quantitatively tracked T-cell immune reconstitution after TCRalphabeta/CD19-depleted allogeneic hematopoietic cell transplantation in children using TCR repertoire profiling.

Libraries were constructed by PCR. Reads for this sample came from an Illumina HiSeq 2500. TCR libraries were prepared with molecular barcoding, using unique molecular identifiers to normalize TCRbeta repertoire quantification. The raw public reads went through TCRdb reprocessing: fastp at Q25, MiXCR clone calling, in-frame beta chains kept. Identical CDR3 proteins give one entry, which carries the most common genes and DNA. The table for this sample lists 250,000 to 300,000 distinct CDR3 sequences; about 10% of them were counted only once. The ten largest clones capture about 9.5% of the sample. The trim is 0 bases for V and 3 bases for J, with a gap of 7 bases between the germline ends. Sequences SGHRS (CDR1) and YFSETQ (CDR2) are obtained from the germline V gene. The CDR3 numbers 14 residues from cysteine through phenylalanine. Of all the DNA, just the CDR3 is kept, 42 bases in frame from base 1.

The clonotype originates from a human donor who donated a stem cell graft to a child with SCID. The chain is encoded by TRBV5-1 joined to TRBJ1-5; 5 matching bases give a weak D call of TRBD1. The specimen was PBMCs from the stem cell graft donor, collected from the stem cell graft. The CDR3 protein is CASSLGGNNQPQHF. The sequence in DNA is TGCGCCAGCAGCTTGGGGGGGAACAATCAGCCCCAGCATTTT.